A single sample gave rise to the 20 T cell receptor beta chains below, sequenced in a study of T cell responses to AZD1222 COVID-19 vaccine. Clones were read by immunoSEQ multiplex PCR, and TCRdb kept only the in-frame ones, dropping some. The profile shows about 110,000 clones, about nine tenths of them singletons. Sequencing was performed on peripheral blood, taken on day 0 of AZD1222 vaccination. Receptor source: an adult in good health.

The V and J genes are TRBV18 and TRBJ2-7; the D gene is possibly TRBD1 (6 bases). CDR1 KGHSH and CDR2 LQKENI come from the germline V gene. Trimming shortened V by 6 bases and J by 3 bases, and 15 bases separated the two germline ends. The CDR3 contains 14 residues. The chain's CDR3 is CASSPPGARYEQYF. In DNA, the CDR3 is TGTGCCAGCTCTCCCCCAGGGGCGCGCTACGAGCAGTACTTC.

The chain joins TRBV24-1 to TRBJ2-3, with D maybe TRBD2 (5 bases). From germline, CDR1 is KGHDR and CDR2 SFDVKD. The CDR3 spans 14 residues. Trimming removed 4 bases at V and 0 bases at J, with 7 bases between. The chain's CDR3 is CATSDSGSTDTQYF. Here the CDR3 DNA reads TGTGCCACCAGTGACAGCGGAAGCACAGATACGCAGTATTTT.

The CDR3 region has the DNA TGTGCCAGCAGCACCTTAGGGGGGTATAATGAAAAACTGTTTTTT. This gives the protein CASSTLGGYNEKLFF. The chain is built from TRBV5-5 and TRBJ1-4; D might be TRBD1 (6 bases). The V end lost 4 bases, the J end lost 4 bases, and 14 bases lay between the germline ends. The CDR3 is 15 amino acids. The germline gives CDR1 SGHKS, CDR2 YYEKEE (reference sequence). The entire variable domain, with the rest obtained from reference TRBV5-5 and TRBJ1-4, is as follows: DAGVTQSPTHLIKTRGQQVTLRCSPISGHKSVSWYQQVLGQGPQFIFQYYEKEERGRGNFPDRFSARQFPNYSSELNVNALLLGDSALYLCASSTLGGYNEKLFFGSGTQLSVL.

Comments on this clone: The sample has other DNA sequences that encode this CDR3 too. The chain links TRBV11-2 to TRBJ2-1; D gene uncertain. V was clipped by 1 base and J by 4 bases, with 11 bases between them. Germline lookup yields CDR1 SGHAT and CDR2 FQNNGV. The CDR3 covers 15 residues. The CDR3 here is CASSLAGVGYNEQFF. CDR3 coding DNA: TGTGCCAGCAGCTTAGCGGGTGTGGGGTACAATGAGCAGTTCTTC.

This chain connects TRBV5-1 to TRBJ1-5; a weak D match, TRBD1 (6 bases). The germline V gene has CDR1 SGHRS and CDR2 YFSETQ. CDR3 length: 17 amino acids. V lost 3 bases and J lost 1, with 17 bases in between. Here the CDR3 reads CASSWREGGLSNQPQHF. In DNA form, the CDR3 reads TGCGCCAGCAGCTGGAGGGAGGGGGGGCTAAGCAATCAGCCCCAGCATTTT. Filled out from reference TRBV5-1 and TRBJ1-5, the complete variable domain reads KAGVTQTPRYLIKTRGQQVTLSCSPISGHRSVSWYQQTPGQGLQFLFEYFSETQRNKGNFPGRFSGRQFSNSRSEMNVSTLELGDSALYLCASSWREGGLSNQPQHFGDGTRLSIL.

The rearrangement uses TRBV6-4 and TRBJ2-2; D is uncertain. The V gene's germline CDR1 is MRHNA and CDR2 SNTAGT. The V and J ends lost 2 bases and 8 bases respectively, with 9 bases between them. There are 13 residues in the CDR3. The DNA for the CDR3 is TGTGCCAGCAGTGACCACGAGGAGGGGGAGCTGTTTTTT. As protein: CASSDHEEGELFF.

J is TRBJ1-2 and V is TRBV2; 8 nucleotides line up with TRBD1. Germline V gene data show CDR1 as SNHLY and CDR2 as FYNNEI. V dropped 5 bases and J dropped 4; count of bases not matched to a gene: 6. The CDR3 loop spans 14 amino acids. The CDR3 nucleotides read TGTGCCAGCAGTACCGACAGGGGCGGCTATGGCTACACCTTC. Residues: CASSTDRGGYGYTF.

This clone was found once. V usage is TRBV9 and J usage is TRBJ1-2; D is uncertain. Trimming removed 0 bases at V and 6 bases at J, with 9 bases between. The germline gives CDR1 SGDLS, CDR2 YYNGEE. This CDR3 comprises 13 residues. CDR3 nucleotide sequence: TGTGCCAGCAGCGTAGGTCTGGCGGATGGCTACACCTTC. Translated, it gives CASSVGLADGYTF.

The CDR3 coding sequence is TGTGCCAGCAGCCCGAACCGGGGGAATCTCTACGAGCAGTACTTC. It yields the protein CASSPNRGNLYEQYF. This sequence joins TRBV14 and TRBJ2-7, with a tentative D call TRBD2 (6 bases). Trimming stripped 4 bases from V and 3 bases from J, with 16 bases between. CDR1 is SGHDN and CDR2 is FVKESK in the germline V gene. The CDR3 sequence is 15 residues long.

This sequence joins TRBV6-1 and TRBJ2-5; TRBD2 aligns across 16 bases. Germline loops: CDR1 MNHNS, CDR2 SASEGT. V lost 0 bases to trimming and J lost 0 bases; unmatched junction nucleotides: 1. This CDR3 contains 18 residues. The DNA for the CDR3 is TGTGCCAGCAGTGAAGCGGGACTAGCGGGGGGGTACCAAGAGACCCAGTACTTC. It is translated as CASSEAGLAGGYQETQYF.

The chain joins TRBV19 to TRBJ1-1; 7 nucleotides align to TRBD1. Per the germline V gene, CDR1 is LNHDA and CDR2 is SQIVND (reference sequence). Trimming cost V 4 bases and J 1 base; bases outside gene matches: 3. The CDR3 has 14 residues. CDR3 DNA: TGTGCCAGTAGTACCCGACAGGGGAACACTGAAGCTTTCTTT. Its protein is CASSTRQGNTEAFF.

This chain connects TRBV2 to TRBJ2-2, with D unresolved. The CDR3 loop spans 16 amino acids. Looked up from germline, CDR1 is SNHLY and CDR2 is FYNNEI. V lost 3 bases and J 5 bases, leaving 16 bases between the germline ends. The CDR3 DNA reads TGTGCCAGCAGTGAGCGTGGCAGGTTAGGAACCGGGGAGCTGTTTTTT. It translates to CASSERGRLGTGELFF. The full variable domain, its missing parts supplied by reference TRBV2 and TRBJ2-2, is EPEVTQTPSHQVTQMGQEVILRCVPISNHLYFYWYRQILGQKVEFLVSFYNNEISEKSEIFDDQFSVERPDGSNFTLKIRSTKLEDSAMYFCASSERGRLGTGELFFGEGSRLTVL.

The chain employs TRBV10-1 and TRBJ1-2; tentative D call: TRBD1 (6 bases). V was trimmed by 0 bases and J by 4 bases, leaving 15 bases between them. The CDR3 consists of 16 residues. The germline gives CDR1 WNHNN, CDR2 SYGVQD (reference sequence). The CDR3 nucleotides read TGCGCCAGCAGTGAGTCGACGGGCGGGGGCGTCTATGGCTACACCTTC. It is translated as CASSESTGGGVYGYTF.

The chain carries TRBV27 and TRBJ2-2, with D possibly being TRBD2 (6 bases). V dropped 8 bases and J dropped 4 bases, with 23 bases sitting between them. This CDR3 spans 17 amino acids. Germline lookup yields CDR1 MNHEY and CDR2 SMNVEV (reference sequence). DNA of the CDR3: TGTGCCAGCTCAATCGACCTTACGTCCGGGGGCACCGGGGAGCTGTTTTTT. Encoded protein: CASSIDLTSGGTGELFF.

The CDR3 DNA reads TGTGCCAGCAGCTTAGGGAGATCCTACGAGCAGTACTTC. It specifies CASSLGRSYEQYF. V gene TRBV13 combines with J gene TRBJ2-7; no clear D. V lost 0 bases to trimming and J lost 1 base, with 4 bases between them. This CDR3 has 13 residues. Germline V gives CDR1 PRHDT, CDR2 FYEKMQ (reference sequence).

This clone came up a few times. This chain joins TRBV7-9 and TRBJ1-5, with D unclear. This CDR3 spans 13 amino acids. Germline V gene data show CDR1 as SEHNR and CDR2 as FQNEAQ (reference sequence). Deletions cut 1 base from V and 9 bases from J, with 10 bases between. The CDR3 nucleotides are TGTGCCAGCAGCTTAGATGGGAGCCGGCCCCAGCATTTT. Translated, it gives CASSLDGSRPQHF.

The chain has TRBV5-5 and TRBJ2-1; 14 positions agree with TRBD2. The CDR3 has 16 amino acids. Germline V gene lookup returns CDR1 SGHKS and CDR2 YYEKEE (reference sequence). Losses at the gene ends were 0 bases for V and 6 bases for J; bases not matched to a gene: 2. In DNA form, the CDR3 reads TGTGCCAGCAGCTTGGCGACTAGCGGGGGGGTCAATGAGCAGTTCTTC. Encoded protein: CASSLATSGGVNEQFF.

The rearrangement uses TRBV9 and TRBJ1-1, with a possible D match to TRBD1 (5 bases). The V end lost 0 bases, the J end lost 6 bases, and 6 bases lay between the germline ends. The CDR3 is 12 amino acids. The germline V gene has CDR1 SGDLS and CDR2 YYNGEE. CDR3 in amino acids: CASSVGDAEAFF. In DNA form, the CDR3 reads TGTGCCAGCAGCGTAGGGGACGCTGAAGCTTTCTTT. The complete variable domain, with remaining parts taken from reference TRBV9 and TRBJ1-1, reads DSGVTQTPKHLITATGQRVTLRCSPRSGDLSVYWYQQSLDQGLQFLIQYYNGEERAKGNILERFSAQQFPDLHSELNLSSLELGDSALYFCASSVGDAEAFFGQGTRLTVV.

The chain uses TRBV6-5 and TRBJ1-5; D not certain. This CDR3 comprises 14 residues. The germline CDR1 and CDR2 sequences are MNHEY and SVGAGI. V gave up 6 bases and J gave up 4 bases, with 13 bases separating them. The CDR3 nucleotides are TGTGCCAGCAGATCGGACGGATATAATCAGCCCCAGCATTTT. Translation gives CASRSDGYNQPQHF.

The chain joins TRBV25-1 to TRBJ2-1; TRBD1 matches at 9 bases. This CDR3 comprises 14 residues. The junction had 6 bases not matched to a gene; V was cut back by 7 bases and J by 5 bases. Per the germline V gene, CDR1 is MGHDK and CDR2 is SYGVNS. The CDR3 protein is CASTRDRANNEQFF. The DNA of the CDR3 is TGTGCCAGCACTAGGGACAGGGCCAACAATGAGCAGTTCTTC.